This entry describes one TCR beta chain. Antigen: not known. Trimming stripped 5 bases from V and 0 bases from J, with 8 bases between. Germline CDR1 and CDR2: MNHEY and SMNVEV (reference sequence). CDR3 length: 14 residues. These data belong to a study of regulatory T cells in long-lasting Graves disease. General study findings and limits: There was favoring of TRBV28, TRBJ1-2 and TRBJ2-5 in persistent disease.

Both iRepertoire HTBI primers and Arm-PCR of CDR3 regions were used to build the TCR beta libraries. TCRdb re-derived calls from the multiplex PCR reads in MiXCR, one entry per CDR3 protein. The table shows around 450,000 distinct CDR3 sequences, with 15% occurring only once. The sample's time point: newly diagnosed GD, antithyroid drugs for less than 3 months. RNA extracted from PBMCs served as the sequencing template. These same data were also listed under a study on T cells in Graves' hyperthyroidism and ophthalmopathy. That source adds: Appearing also in blood were most of the thyroid clonotypes expanded above 0.001. Ophthalmopathy and stable hyperthyroidism were told apart by a 13 V-J model.

The TCR comes from a woman in her twenties or thirties with Graves disease. The rearrangement uses TRBV27 and TRBJ1-3, with D perhaps TRBD1 (5 bases). The sequences come from peripheral blood mononuclear cells (PBMCs), collected at new diagnosis, from a patient treated with antithyroid drugs. CDR3 nucleotides: TGTGCCAGCAGTCAGGGAGTCTCTGGAAACACCATATATTTT. It codes for CASSQGVSGNTIYF.